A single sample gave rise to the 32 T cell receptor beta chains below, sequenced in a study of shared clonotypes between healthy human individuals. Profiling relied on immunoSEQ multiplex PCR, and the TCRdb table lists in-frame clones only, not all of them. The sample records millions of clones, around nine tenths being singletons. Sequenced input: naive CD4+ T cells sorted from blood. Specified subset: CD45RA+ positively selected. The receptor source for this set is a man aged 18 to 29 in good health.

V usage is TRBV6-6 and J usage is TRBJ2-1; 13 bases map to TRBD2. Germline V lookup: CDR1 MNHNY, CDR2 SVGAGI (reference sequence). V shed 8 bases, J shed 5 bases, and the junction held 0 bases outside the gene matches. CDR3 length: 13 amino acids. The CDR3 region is CASGTSGNNEQFF. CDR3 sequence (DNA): TGTGCCAGCGGGACTAGCGGGAACAATGAGCAGTTCTTC.

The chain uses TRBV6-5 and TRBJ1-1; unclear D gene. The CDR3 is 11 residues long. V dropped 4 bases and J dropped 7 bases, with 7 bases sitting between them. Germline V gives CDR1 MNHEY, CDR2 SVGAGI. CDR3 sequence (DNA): TGTGCCAGCAGTTCCGGTTATGAAGCTTTCTTT. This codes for CASSSGYEAFF.

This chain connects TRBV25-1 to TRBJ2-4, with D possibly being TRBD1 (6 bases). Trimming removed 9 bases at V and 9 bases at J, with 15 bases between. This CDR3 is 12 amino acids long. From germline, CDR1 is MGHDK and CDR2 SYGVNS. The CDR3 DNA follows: TGTGCCAGTCGACAGGACCTGGGCATTCAGTACTTC. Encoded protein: CASRQDLGIQYF.

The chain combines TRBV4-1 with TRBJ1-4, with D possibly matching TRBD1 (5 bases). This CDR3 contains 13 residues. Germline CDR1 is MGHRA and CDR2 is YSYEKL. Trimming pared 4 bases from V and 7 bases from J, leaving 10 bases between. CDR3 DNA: TGCGCCAGCAGCCTCCCTACAGGTGAAAAACTGTTTTTT. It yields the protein CASSLPTGEKLFF.

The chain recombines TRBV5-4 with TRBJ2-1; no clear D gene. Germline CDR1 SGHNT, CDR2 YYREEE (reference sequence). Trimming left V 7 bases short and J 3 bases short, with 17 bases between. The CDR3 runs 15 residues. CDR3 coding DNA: TGTGCCAGCTATCCGGGTGCGGACCACTACAATGAGCAGTTCTTC. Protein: CASYPGADHYNEQFF.

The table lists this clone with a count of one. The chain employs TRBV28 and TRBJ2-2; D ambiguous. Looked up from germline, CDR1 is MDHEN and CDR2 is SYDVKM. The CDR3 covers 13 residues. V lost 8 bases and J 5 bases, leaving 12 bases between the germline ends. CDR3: CASFRARTGELFF. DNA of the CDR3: TGTGCCAGCTTCCGTGCCCGGACCGGGGAGCTGTTTTTT.

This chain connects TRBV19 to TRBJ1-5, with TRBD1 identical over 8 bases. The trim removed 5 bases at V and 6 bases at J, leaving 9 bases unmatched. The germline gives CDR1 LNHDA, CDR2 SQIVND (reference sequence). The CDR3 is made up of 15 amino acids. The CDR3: CASSERTGPFQPQHF. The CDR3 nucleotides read TGTGCCAGTAGTGAGCGGACAGGGCCGTTTCAGCCCCAGCATTTT.

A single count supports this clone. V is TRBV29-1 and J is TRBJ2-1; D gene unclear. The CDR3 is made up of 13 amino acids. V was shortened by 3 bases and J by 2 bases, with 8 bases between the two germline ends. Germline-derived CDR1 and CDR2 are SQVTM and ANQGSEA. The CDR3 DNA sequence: TGCAGCGTTGATCACAGACCCTACAATGAGCAGTTCTTC. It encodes CSVDHRPYNEQFF.

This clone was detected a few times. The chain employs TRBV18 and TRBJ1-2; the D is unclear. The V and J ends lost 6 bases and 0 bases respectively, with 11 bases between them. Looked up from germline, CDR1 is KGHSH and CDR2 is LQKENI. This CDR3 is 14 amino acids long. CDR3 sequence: CASSLDTANYGYTF. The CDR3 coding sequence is TGTGCCAGCTCCCTCGACACGGCTAACTATGGCTACACCTTC.

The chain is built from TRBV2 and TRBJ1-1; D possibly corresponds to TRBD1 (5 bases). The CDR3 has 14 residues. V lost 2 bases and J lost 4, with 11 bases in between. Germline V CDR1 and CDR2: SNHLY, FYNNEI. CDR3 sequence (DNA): TGTGCCAGCAGTGAACGGGGGTGGGCCACTGAAGCTTTCTTT. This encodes CASSERGWATEAFF.

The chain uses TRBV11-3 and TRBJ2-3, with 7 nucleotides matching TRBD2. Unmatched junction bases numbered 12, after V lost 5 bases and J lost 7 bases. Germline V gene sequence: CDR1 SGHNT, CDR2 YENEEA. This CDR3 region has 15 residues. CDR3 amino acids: CASSQSSAGGNTQYF. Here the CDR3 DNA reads TGTGCCAGCAGCCAGTCCTCGGCCGGGGGGAATACGCAGTATTTT.

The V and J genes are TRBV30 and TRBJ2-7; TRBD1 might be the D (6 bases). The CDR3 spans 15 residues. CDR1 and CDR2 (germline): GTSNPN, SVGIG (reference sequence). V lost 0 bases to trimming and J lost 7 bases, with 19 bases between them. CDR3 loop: CAWSVWGRGPLEQYF. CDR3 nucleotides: TGTGCCTGGAGTGTATGGGGCAGGGGACCCCTGGAGCAGTACTTC.

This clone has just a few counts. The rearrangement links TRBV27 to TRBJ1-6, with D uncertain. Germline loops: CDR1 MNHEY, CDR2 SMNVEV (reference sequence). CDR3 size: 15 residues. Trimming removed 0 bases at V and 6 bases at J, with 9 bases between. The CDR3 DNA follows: TGTGCCAGCAGTTTATCCTCCCGTTCTAATTCACCCCTCCACTTT. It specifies CASSLSSRSNSPLHF.

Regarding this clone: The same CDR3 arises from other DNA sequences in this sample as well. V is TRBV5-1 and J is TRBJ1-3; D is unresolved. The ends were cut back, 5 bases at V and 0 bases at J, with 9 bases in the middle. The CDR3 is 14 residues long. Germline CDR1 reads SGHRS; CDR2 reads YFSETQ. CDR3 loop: CASSPDGSGNTIYF. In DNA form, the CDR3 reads TGCGCCAGCAGTCCGGACGGCTCTGGAAACACCATATATTTT. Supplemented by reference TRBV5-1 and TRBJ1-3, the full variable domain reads KAGVTQTPRYLIKTRGQQVTLSCSPISGHRSVSWYQQTPGQGLQFLFEYFSETQRNKGNFPGRFSGRQFSNSRSEMNVSTLELGDSALYLCASSPDGSGNTIYFGEGSWLTVV.

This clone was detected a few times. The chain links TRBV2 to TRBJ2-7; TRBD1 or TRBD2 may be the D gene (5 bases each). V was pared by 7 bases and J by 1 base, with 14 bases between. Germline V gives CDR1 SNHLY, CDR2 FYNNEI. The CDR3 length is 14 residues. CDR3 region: CASTRETSSYEQYF. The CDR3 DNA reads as TGTGCCAGCACCAGGGAGACGTCTTCCTACGAGCAGTACTTC.

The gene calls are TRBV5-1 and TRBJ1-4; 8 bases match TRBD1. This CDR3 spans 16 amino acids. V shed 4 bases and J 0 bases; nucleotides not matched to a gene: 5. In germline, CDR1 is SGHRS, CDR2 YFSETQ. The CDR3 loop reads CASSEGQVPTNEKLFF. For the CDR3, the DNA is TGCGCCAGCAGCGAGGGACAGGTTCCAACTAATGAAAAACTGTTTTTT.

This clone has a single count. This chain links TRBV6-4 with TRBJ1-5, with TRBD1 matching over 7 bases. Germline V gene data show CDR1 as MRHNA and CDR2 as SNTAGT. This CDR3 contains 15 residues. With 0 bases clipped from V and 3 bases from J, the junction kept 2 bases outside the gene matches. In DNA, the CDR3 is TGTGCCAGCAGTGACTCGGGACAGACCAATCAGCCCCAGCATTTT. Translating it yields CASSDSGQTNQPQHF.

DNA of the CDR3: TGTGCCAGCAGCTTAGTTGAGAGGACTGAAGCTTTCTTT. It translates to CASSLVERTEAFF. The rearrangement joins TRBV7-2 to TRBJ1-1, with D uncertain. CDR3 length: 13 residues. Germline V gene sequence: CDR1 SGHTA, CDR2 FQGNSA. The V and J ends lost 1 base and 5 bases respectively, with 8 bases between them.

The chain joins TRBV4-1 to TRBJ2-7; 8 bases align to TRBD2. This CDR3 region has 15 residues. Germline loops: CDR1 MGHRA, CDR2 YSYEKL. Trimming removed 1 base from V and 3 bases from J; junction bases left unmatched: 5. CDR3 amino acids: CASSQVRTSNYEQYF. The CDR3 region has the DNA TGCGCCAGCAGCCAAGTTCGGACTAGCAACTACGAGCAGTACTTC.

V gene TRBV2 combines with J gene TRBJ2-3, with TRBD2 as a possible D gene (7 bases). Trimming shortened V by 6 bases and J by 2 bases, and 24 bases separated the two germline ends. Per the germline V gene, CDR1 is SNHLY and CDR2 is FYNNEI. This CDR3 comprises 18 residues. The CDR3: CASRPPPSGKGDTDTQYF. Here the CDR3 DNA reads TGTGCCAGCAGGCCCCCCCCAAGCGGGAAGGGGGACACAGATACGCAGTATTTT.

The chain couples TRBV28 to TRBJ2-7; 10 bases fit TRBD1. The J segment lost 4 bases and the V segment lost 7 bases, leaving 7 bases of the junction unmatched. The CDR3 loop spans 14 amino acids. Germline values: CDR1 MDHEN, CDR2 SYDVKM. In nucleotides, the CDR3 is TGTGCCAGCACCCCGGGACAGGGGAGGTACGAGCAGTACTTC. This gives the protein CASTPGQGRYEQYF.

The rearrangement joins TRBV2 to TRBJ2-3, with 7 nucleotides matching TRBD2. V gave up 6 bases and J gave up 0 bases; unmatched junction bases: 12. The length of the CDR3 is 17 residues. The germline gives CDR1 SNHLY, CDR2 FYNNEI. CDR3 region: CASRARWLAASTDTQYF. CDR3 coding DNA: TGTGCCAGCAGAGCTCGGTGGCTAGCGGCTAGCACAGATACGCAGTATTTT.

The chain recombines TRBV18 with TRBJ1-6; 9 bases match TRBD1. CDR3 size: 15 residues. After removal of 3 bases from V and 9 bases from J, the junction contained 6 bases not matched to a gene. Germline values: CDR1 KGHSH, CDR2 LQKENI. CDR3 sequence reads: CASSPEDRGGSPLHF. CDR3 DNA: TGTGCCAGCTCACCCGAGGACAGGGGCGGTTCACCCCTCCACTTT.

This CDR3 is CAWSPSRGDTQYF. CDR3 bases: TGTGCCTGGAGCCCCAGCAGGGGAGATACGCAGTATTTT. The chain combines TRBV30 with TRBJ2-3, with D perhaps TRBD1 (6 bases). From germline, CDR1 is GTSNPN and CDR2 SVGIG (reference sequence). The ends were cut back, 3 bases at V and 5 bases at J, with 12 bases in the middle. The CDR3 has 13 amino acids.

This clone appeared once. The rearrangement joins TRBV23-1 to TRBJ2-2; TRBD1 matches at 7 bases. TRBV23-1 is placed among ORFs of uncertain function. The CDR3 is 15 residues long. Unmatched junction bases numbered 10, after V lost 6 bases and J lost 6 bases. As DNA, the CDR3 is TGCGCCAGCAGAGTCGACAGGGTCGGCGCCGGGGAGCTGTTTTTT. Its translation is CASRVDRVGAGELFF.

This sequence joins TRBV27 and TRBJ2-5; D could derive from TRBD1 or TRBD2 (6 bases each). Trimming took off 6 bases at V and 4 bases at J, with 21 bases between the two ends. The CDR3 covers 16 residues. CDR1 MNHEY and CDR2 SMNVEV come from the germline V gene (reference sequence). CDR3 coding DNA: TGTGCCAGCAGCACCGGGGGCTTTGGCGGAAGAGAGACCCAGTACTTC. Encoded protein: CASSTGGFGGRETQYF.

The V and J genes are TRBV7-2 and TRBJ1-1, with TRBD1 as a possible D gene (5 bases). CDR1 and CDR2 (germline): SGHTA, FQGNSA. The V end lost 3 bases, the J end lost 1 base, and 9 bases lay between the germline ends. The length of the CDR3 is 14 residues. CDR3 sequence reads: CASSFNQGNTEAFF. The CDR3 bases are TGTGCCAGCAGCTTTAATCAGGGGAACACTGAAGCTTTCTTT.

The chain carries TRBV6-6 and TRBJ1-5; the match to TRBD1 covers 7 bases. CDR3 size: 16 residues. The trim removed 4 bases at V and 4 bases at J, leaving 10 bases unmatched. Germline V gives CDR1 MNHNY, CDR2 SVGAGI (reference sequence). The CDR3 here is CASSSAGQSPNQPQHF. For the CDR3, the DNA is TGTGCCAGCAGTTCTGCGGGACAGAGTCCAAATCAGCCCCAGCATTTT.

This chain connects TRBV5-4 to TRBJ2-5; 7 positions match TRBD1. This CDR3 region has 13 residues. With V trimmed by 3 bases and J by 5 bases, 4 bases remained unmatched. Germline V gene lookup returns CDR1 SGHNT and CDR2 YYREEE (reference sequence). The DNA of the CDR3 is TGTGCCAGCAGCTATGGACAGGCCGAGACCCAGTACTTC. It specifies CASSYGQAETQYF.

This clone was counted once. The CDR3, as DNA: TGTGCCATCAGTGAAGGATGGGATGAGCAGTTCTTC. It translates to CAISEGWDEQFF. This chain joins TRBV10-3 and TRBJ2-1; D call uncertain. Germline CDR1 and CDR2: ENHRY and SYGVKD. CDR3 length: 12 residues. The V gene lost 3 bases and the J gene lost 8 bases, with 8 bases spanning the gap.

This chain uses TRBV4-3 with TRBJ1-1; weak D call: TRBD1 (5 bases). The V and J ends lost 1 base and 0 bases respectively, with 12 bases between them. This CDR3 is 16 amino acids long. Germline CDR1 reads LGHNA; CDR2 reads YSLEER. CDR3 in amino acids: CASSQGGRPMNTEAFF. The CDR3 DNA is TGCGCCAGCAGCCAAGGGGGCAGGCCCATGAACACTGAAGCTTTCTTT.

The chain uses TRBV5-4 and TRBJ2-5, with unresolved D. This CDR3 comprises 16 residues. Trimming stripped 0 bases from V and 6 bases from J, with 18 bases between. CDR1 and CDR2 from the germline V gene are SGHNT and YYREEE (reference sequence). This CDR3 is CASSLDSEVSLKTQYF. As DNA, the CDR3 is TGTGCCAGCAGCTTGGATTCCGAGGTGAGCCTGAAGACCCAGTACTTC.